The 26 T cell receptor beta chains listed next were all sequenced from one sample in a study of T cells in Graves' hyperthyroidism and ophthalmopathy (dated by TCRdb to about 2019). The receptor library was made with multiplex PCR. Sequencing instrument: Illumina HiSeq 2000. Amplification of TCR beta CDR3 regions was carried out from RNA transcripts. The TCR CDR3 was subjected to a first round of RT-PCR using the HTBI primer set and the Qiagen OneStep RT-PCR kit. In-frame beta chains were kept once TCRdb had trimmed the public reads at Q25 with fastp and called clones with MiXCR. CDR3 protein sequences are deduplicated, and each keeps its most common genes and DNA. Across this sample there are about 270,000 distinct CDR3 sequences, with 20% to 25% seen only once. About 60% of the sample is taken by the ten largest. Sequenced: blood. These receptors were obtained from a man aged 25-45 years with Graves' ophthalmopathy.

CDR3 sequence: CATSASGGSYEQYF. The CDR3 region has the DNA TGTGCCACCAGTGCCTCAGGGGGCTCCTACGAGCAGTACTTC. The chain links TRBV24-1 to TRBJ2-7; 7 positions agree with TRBD1. Germline V gives CDR1 KGHDR, CDR2 SFDVKD. J lost 0 bases, V lost 5 bases, and 3 bases had no gene match. The CDR3 is 14 residues long.

The rearrangement links TRBV28 to TRBJ2-7; D remains ambiguous. The CDR3 is made up of 14 amino acids. Germline-derived CDR1 and CDR2 are MDHEN and SYDVKM. V was trimmed by 4 bases and J by 0 bases, leaving 10 bases between them. Here the CDR3 DNA reads TGTGCCAGCAGTTCTGACATGGGCTCCTACGAGCAGTACTTC. Protein sequence: CASSSDMGSYEQYF. Together with reference TRBV28 and TRBJ2-7, the CDR3 gives the full variable domain: DVKVTQSSRYLVKRTGEKVFLECVQDMDHENMFWYRQDPGLGLRLIYFSYDVKMKEKGDIPEGYSVSREKKERFSLILESASTNQTSMYLCASSSDMGSYEQYFGPGTRLTVT.

This rearrangement joins TRBV20-1 to TRBJ2-1; a weak D match, TRBD2 (5 bases). This CDR3 comprises 13 residues. The germline gives CDR1 DFQATT, CDR2 SNEGSKA (reference sequence). V shed 1 base and J shed 4 bases, with 8 bases lying between them. The CDR3 DNA reads TGCAGTGCTAGAGGACTAAATTACAATGAGCAGTTCTTC. Protein: CSARGLNYNEQFF.

The sample holds a few counts of this clonotype. This chain connects TRBV29-1 to TRBJ1-2; possibly TRBD1 for D (5 bases). V was cut by 5 bases and J by 8 bases, with 18 bases left in between. This CDR3 has 13 residues. Germline V CDR1 and CDR2: SQVTM, ANQGSEA. CDR3 nucleotides: TGCAGCGTTAGTATTGGGACCGGCCTAGGCTACACCTTC. Amino acids: CSVSIGTGLGYTF. Supplemented by reference TRBV29-1 and TRBJ1-2, the full variable domain reads SAVISQKPSRDICQRGTSLTIQCQVDSQVTMMFWYRQQPGQSLTLIATANQGSEATYESGFVIDKFPISRPNLTFSTLTVSNMSPEDSSIYLCSVSIGTGLGYTFGSGTRLTVV.

The table lists this clonotype with many counts. V usage is TRBV3-1 and J usage is TRBJ2-1, with 8 nucleotides matching TRBD2. Per the germline V gene, CDR1 is LGHDT and CDR2 is YNNKEL (reference sequence). With V trimmed by 4 bases and J by 9 bases, 11 bases remained unmatched. This CDR3 has 15 residues. The CDR3 sequence: CASSPKRGQAAEQFF. In DNA, the CDR3 is TGTGCCAGCAGCCCCAAGCGGGGGCAAGCAGCTGAGCAGTTCTTC.

This clonotype has only a few counts. The rearrangement uses TRBV28 and TRBJ1-1; D not resolved. The CDR3 sequence is 15 residues long. Germline CDR1 is MDHEN and CDR2 is SYDVKM. The V gene lost 6 bases and the J gene lost 0 bases, with 14 bases spanning the gap. In nucleotides, the CDR3 is TGTGCCAGCAGCCGCCAGCCAGATATGAACACTGAAGCTTTCTTT. Its translation is CASSRQPDMNTEAFF.

This clonotype has just one count. The J gene is TRBJ2-7, the V gene TRBV5-4; 10 bases line up with TRBD2. This CDR3 comprises 16 residues. Looked up from germline, CDR1 is SGHNT and CDR2 is YYREEE (reference sequence). V dropped 0 bases and J dropped 4; count of bases not matched to a gene: 7. CDR3 in DNA: TGTGCCAGCAGCTTGGTTCGGACTAGCGGCCATTACGAGCAGTACTTC. Translating it yields CASSLVRTSGHYEQYF.

The rearrangement uses TRBV28 and TRBJ1-5; a possible D gene is TRBD1 (6 bases). This CDR3 is built from 15 residues. Deletions cut 6 bases from V and 11 bases from J, with 23 bases between. Germline CDR1 reads MDHEN; CDR2 reads SYDVKM. Here the CDR3 DNA reads TGTGCCAGCAGGAGGGATGGACAGACCCAACGGGCCCAGCATTTT. Translating gives CASRRDGQTQRAQHF.

V and J are TRBV3-1 and TRBJ2-1; 7 positions agree with TRBD1. The trim removed 4 bases at V and 4 bases at J, leaving 7 bases unmatched. The CDR3 length is 15 residues. Looked up from germline, CDR1 is LGHDT and CDR2 is YNNKEL (reference sequence). The CDR3 loop reads CASSRQGFSYNEQFF. CDR3 sequence (DNA): TGTGCCAGCAGCCGACAGGGTTTTTCGTACAATGAGCAGTTCTTC.

A remark on this clonotype: One end of the junction fails to match germline, which may point to a read error. The V gene is TRBV29-1, the J gene TRBJ2-1, with D hard to call. The CDR3 extends over 14 amino acids. Looked up from germline, CDR1 is SQVTM and CDR2 is ANQGSEA. As DNA, the CDR3 is TGCAGCGTTGGAACCACCGACCCCGACAATGTGCAGTTCTTC. It encodes CSVGTTDPDNVQFF.

This chain links TRBV27 with TRBJ2-1; D may be TRBD2 (5 bases). CDR1 is MNHEY and CDR2 is SMNVEV in the germline V gene (reference sequence). CDR3 length equals 15 residues. The V and J ends lost 6 bases and 6 bases respectively, with 18 bases between them. The CDR3 nucleotides are TGTGCCAGCAGACGAGGAGGTCGACCTCGCAATGAGCAGTTCTTC. Amino acid sequence: CASRRGGRPRNEQFF.

The table lists this clonotype with many counts. V gene TRBV12-3 or TRBV12-4 combines with J gene TRBJ1-1, with 7 bases that match TRBD1. The CDR3 extends over 15 amino acids. With V trimmed by 7 bases and J by 0 bases, 8 bases remained unmatched. CDR3 DNA sequence: TGTGCCAGCACCCGGGACAGTTTAATGAACACTGAAGCTTTCTTT. Translating gives CASTRDSLMNTEAFF.

This clonotype came up many times. The chain combines TRBV11-3 with TRBJ2-1, with D possibly matching TRBD2 (5 bases). Trimming left V 3 bases short and J 11 bases short, with 17 bases between. The CDR3 is made up of 14 amino acids. In germline, CDR1 is SGHNT, CDR2 YENEEA. CDR3 region: CASSFPGGEGKQFF. The DNA of the CDR3 is TGTGCCAGCAGCTTTCCTGGTGGCGAGGGTAAGCAGTTCTTC.

The chain links TRBV6-2 or TRBV6-3 to TRBJ2-7; D remains unclear. V lost 5 bases and J lost 5, with 10 bases in between. The CDR3 has 12 amino acids. Germline V gene data show CDR1 as MNHEY and CDR2 as SVGEGT. Written as DNA, the CDR3 is TGTGCCAGCAGTCAGCCAATCGACGAGCAGTACTTC. Amino acids: CASSQPIDEQYF.

This clonotype was seen many times. CDR3 sequence reads: CASSEARRATEAFF. As DNA, the CDR3 is TGTGCCAGCAGTGAAGCGCGCAGGGCCACTGAAGCTTTCTTT. The chain uses TRBV2 and TRBJ1-1; D may be TRBD1 (5 bases). V was shortened by 0 bases and J by 4 bases, with 9 bases between the two germline ends. The CDR3 length is 14 residues. Germline V gene data show CDR1 as SNHLY and CDR2 as FYNNEI.

V gene TRBV6-2 or TRBV6-3 combines with J gene TRBJ1-2; D is ambiguous. There are 11 residues in the CDR3. Trimming took off 0 bases at V and 11 bases at J, with 7 bases between the two ends. CDR1 is MNHEY, CDR2 SVGEGT, per germline. The CDR3 sequence is CASSYSRAYTF. As DNA, the CDR3 is TGTGCCAGCAGTTACTCGAGGGCGTACACCTTC.

The chain carries TRBV6-2 or TRBV6-3 and TRBJ2-1; TRBD2 aligns across 8 bases. Germline values: CDR1 MNHEY, CDR2 SVGEGT. The CDR3 extends over 14 amino acids. With 8 bases clipped from V and 6 bases from J, the junction kept 9 bases outside the gene matches. The CDR3 sequence: CASRRSGVGNEQFF. CDR3 nucleotides: TGTGCCAGCCGTCGTAGCGGGGTAGGCAATGAGCAGTTCTTC.

J is TRBJ2-5 and V is TRBV27; D is unclear. Trimming removed 5 bases from V and 4 bases from J, with 11 bases in between. The V gene's germline CDR1 is MNHEY and CDR2 SMNVEV (reference sequence). The CDR3 extends over 13 amino acids. The DNA for the CDR3 is TGTGCCAGCAGTACCCGGGCCTTAGAGACCCAGTACTTC. This gives the protein CASSTRALETQYF.

This chain links TRBV20-1 with TRBJ1-2; maybe TRBD1 (6 bases). V was trimmed by 0 bases and J by 8 bases, leaving 16 bases between them. Per germline, CDR1 DFQATT and CDR2 SNEGSKA (reference sequence). The CDR3 is 14 amino acids. CDR3 amino acids: CSARDPGAGRGYTF. The CDR3 coding sequence is TGCAGTGCTAGAGATCCAGGGGCAGGGCGAGGCTACACCTTC.

J is TRBJ1-3 and V is TRBV30; the D is unclear. Germline CDR1 GTSNPN, CDR2 SVGIG (reference sequence). V was shortened by 1 base and J by 3 bases, with 7 bases between the two germline ends. The CDR3 sequence is 13 residues long. CDR3 sequence: CAWSEADGNTIYF. The CDR3 bases are TGTGCCTGGAGTGAGGCAGATGGAAACACCATATATTTT.

V gene TRBV6-5 combines with J gene TRBJ1-4; possible D gene TRBD1, 6 bases. This CDR3 spans 16 amino acids. Deletions cut 2 bases from V and 4 bases from J, with 14 bases between. Germline assignment: CDR1 MNHEY and CDR2 SVGAGI. DNA of the CDR3: TGTGCCAGCAGTTACGACCCGGACAGCTTTAATGAAAAACTGTTTTTT. Encoded protein: CASSYDPDSFNEKLFF.

The gene calls are TRBV6-1 and TRBJ1-2; TRBD1 agrees at 9 bases. The CDR3 sequence is 15 residues long. V dropped 6 bases and J dropped 5; count of bases not matched to a gene: 10. Germline V lookup: CDR1 MNHNS, CDR2 SASEGT. CDR3 loop: CASRSSGTGYYGYTF. The CDR3, as DNA: TGTGCCAGCAGGTCCTCCGGGACAGGGTATTATGGCTACACCTTC.

This clonotype has a single count. The chain recombines TRBV3-1 with TRBJ1-4; unclear D gene. The germline gives CDR1 LGHDT, CDR2 YNNKEL (reference sequence). Trimming shortened V by 0 bases and J by 3 bases, and 11 bases separated the two germline ends. This CDR3 region has 16 residues. The CDR3 reads CASSQDLPGANEKLFF. DNA for the CDR3: TGTGCCAGCAGCCAAGATTTGCCAGGAGCTAATGAAAAACTGTTTTTT.

In this sample, this clonotype turned up a few times. This rearrangement joins TRBV28 to TRBJ2-3; TRBD2 matches at 14 bases. This CDR3 spans 17 amino acids. V was pared by 10 bases and J by 4 bases, with 13 bases of the junction left unmatched. CDR1 and CDR2 (germline): MDHEN, SYDVKM. The CDR3 bases are TGTGCCATCGGACTAGCGGGAGGCCATCGGAAAGCAGATACGCAGTATTTT. This gives the protein CAIGLAGGHRKADTQYF.

This clonotype was seen a handful of times. The chain carries TRBV10-2 and TRBJ2-7; D is perhaps TRBD2 (7 bases). Germline CDR1 reads WSHSY; CDR2 reads SAAADI. Deletions cut 6 bases from V and 5 bases from J, with 20 bases between. CDR3 size: 15 residues. Written as DNA, the CDR3 is TGCGCCAGCAGGGGGGGGCAGACTTCGGGACACGAGCAGTACTTC. It yields the protein CASRGGQTSGHEQYF.

This clonotype was seen only a few times. The chain carries TRBV2 and TRBJ2-1, with 9 bases lining up with TRBD2. CDR3 length: 15 amino acids. CDR1 SNHLY and CDR2 FYNNEI come from the germline V gene. With V trimmed by 2 bases and J by 5 bases, 4 bases remained unmatched. The CDR3 DNA reads TGTGCCAGCAGTGAAAGACTAGCGGAAGACAATGAGCAGTTCTTC. Its translation is CASSERLAEDNEQFF.